The 14 T cell receptor beta chains given below trace back to one sample, sequenced in a study of blood T cell repertoires in COVID-19. The assay was immunoSEQ multiplex PCR, and TCRdb's table has in-frame clones only and misses some. The sample lists about 130,000 clones, 75% to 90% seen once, with about 2.5% in the top ten. Sequenced material: PBMCs or T cells enriched from blood (not recorded which). The source of these receptors is a woman between 45 and 65 years old who had recovered from COVID-19.

The J gene is TRBJ2-6, the V gene TRBV5-6, with a possible D match to TRBD2 (6 bases). Germline V gene data show CDR1 as SGHDT and CDR2 as YYEEEE. Trimming cost V 2 bases and J 10 bases, with 19 bases left between them. The length of the CDR3 is 16 residues. In DNA form, the CDR3 reads TGTGCCAGCAGCTTTTTGGGATCCGGAGGGGTAAACGTCCTGACTTTC. Its protein is CASSFLGSGGVNVLTF. The variable domain in full, with the rest retrieved from reference TRBV5-6 and TRBJ2-6, is DAGVTQSPTHLIKTRGQQVTLRCSPKSGHDTVSWYQQALGQGPQFIFQYYEEEERQRGNFPDRFSGHQFPNYSSELNVNALLLGDSALYLCASSFLGSGGVNVLTFGAGSRLTVL.

The genes are TRBV5-1 and TRBJ2-7, with a possible D match to TRBD1 (7 bases). Trimming pared 3 bases from V and 0 bases from J, leaving 13 bases between. The CDR3 consists of 15 residues. The germline gives CDR1 SGHRS, CDR2 YFSETQ. CDR3 residues: CASSSGGGISYEQYF. The CDR3, as DNA: TGCGCCAGCAGCTCCGGAGGGGGCATCTCCTACGAGCAGTACTTC.

CDR3 coding DNA: TGTGCCAGCAGCGGCCCCCTAGCGGCCTTTAGCACAGATACGCAGTATTTT. Residues: CASSGPLAAFSTDTQYF. The V gene is TRBV7-2, the J gene TRBJ2-3; 7 bases match TRBD2. Trimming cost V 5 bases and J 0 bases; bases outside gene matches: 11. The V gene's germline CDR1 is SGHTA and CDR2 FQGNSA. This CDR3 spans 17 amino acids. Combining the CDR3 with reference TRBV7-2 and TRBJ2-3 gives the whole variable domain GAGVSQSPSNKVTEKGKDVELRCDPISGHTALYWYRQSLGQGLEFLIYFQGNSAPDKSGLPSDRFSAERTGGSVSTLTIQRTQQEDSAVYLCASSGPLAAFSTDTQYFGPGTRLTVL.

This clone was counted only a few times. The chain is built from TRBV10-3 and TRBJ1-2; D may be TRBD1 (5 bases). CDR1 ENHRY and CDR2 SYGVKD come from the germline V gene. This CDR3 spans 14 amino acids. Trimming took off 5 bases at V and 6 bases at J, with 16 bases between the two ends. The CDR3 loop reads CAISPSLGAHGYTF. DNA for the CDR3: TGTGCCATCAGTCCTTCTTTAGGGGCCCATGGCTACACCTTC.

The chain is built from TRBV7-9 and TRBJ2-5; TRBD1 aligns across 10 bases. The CDR3 extends over 14 amino acids. V gave up 4 bases and J gave up 4 bases; unmatched junction bases: 3. From germline, CDR1 is SEHNR and CDR2 FQNEAQ (reference sequence). CDR3: CASSSWTGGETQYF. The CDR3 nucleotides read TGTGCCAGCAGCTCCTGGACAGGGGGAGAGACCCAGTACTTC.

The genes are TRBV5-4 and TRBJ1-4; a weak D match, TRBD1 (6 bases). There are 18 residues in the CDR3. Germline V gene data show CDR1 as SGHNT and CDR2 as YYREEE (reference sequence). Trimming cost V 4 bases and J 2 bases, with 21 bases left between them. The chain's CDR3 is CASSLYPGQRGTNEKLFF. The CDR3 DNA reads as TGTGCCAGCAGCCTTTACCCAGGACAAAGGGGGACTAATGAAAAACTGTTTTTT.

The chain combines TRBV18 with TRBJ2-7; maybe TRBD2 (5 bases). The germline V gene has CDR1 KGHSH and CDR2 LQKENI. V lost 1 base, J lost 4 bases, and 17 bases lay in between. The length of the CDR3 is 16 residues. The CDR3 loop is CASSPRGGGRGYEQYF. The CDR3 nucleotides are TGTGCCAGCTCACCACGGGGTGGAGGCCGGGGATACGAGCAGTACTTC.

The chain has TRBV5-8 and TRBJ2-2, with a tentative D call TRBD1 (6 bases). There are 16 residues in the CDR3. The germline V gene has CDR1 SGHTS and CDR2 YDEGEE. Between the trimmed V and J ends, which lost 4 bases and 5 bases, there was a span of 18 bases. CDR3 coding DNA: TGTGCCAGCAGCGGAATTCGAGAACAGGGAACCGGGGAGCTGTTTTTT. Its protein is CASSGIREQGTGELFF.

The chain uses TRBV5-6 and TRBJ1-3, with a tentative D call TRBD1 (6 bases). With 4 bases removed from V and 0 bases from J, the gap between germline ends came to 11 bases. Germline loops: CDR1 SGHDT, CDR2 YYEEEE. CDR3 length: 15 amino acids. The CDR3 DNA follows: TGTGCCAGCAGCCCAGGGGTCTCCTCTGGAAACACCATATATTTT. It translates to CASSPGVSSGNTIYF. Variable domain in full (rest from reference TRBV5-6 and TRBJ1-3): DAGVTQSPTHLIKTRGQQVTLRCSPKSGHDTVSWYQQALGQGPQFIFQYYEEEERQRGNFPDRFSGHQFPNYSSELNVNALLLGDSALYLCASSPGVSSGNTIYFGEGSWLTVV.

V is TRBV6-1 and J is TRBJ1-2; TRBD1 matches at 7 bases. The CDR3 is made up of 15 amino acids. The germline V gene has CDR1 MNHNS and CDR2 SASEGT. V shed 0 bases and J 7 bases; nucleotides not matched to a gene: 8. The CDR3 is CASSEAPGGQSGYTF. CDR3 in DNA: TGTGCCAGCAGTGAAGCGCCAGGGGGGCAGTCTGGCTACACCTTC.

The chain combines TRBV4-1 with TRBJ2-7; 9 nucleotides agree with TRBD2. V lost 1 base and J lost 3; bases outside the gene matches: 7. This CDR3 has 16 amino acids. Germline V gives CDR1 MGHRA, CDR2 YSYEKL. The CDR3 region is CASSQVRASGNYEQYF. CDR3 in DNA: TGCGCCAGCAGCCAAGTGAGGGCTAGCGGGAACTACGAGCAGTACTTC.

V usage is TRBV19 and J usage is TRBJ2-7; tentative D call: TRBD1 (5 bases). The CDR3 consists of 15 residues. V gave up 1 base and J gave up 0 bases, with 10 bases separating them. Germline V gene data show CDR1 as LNHDA and CDR2 as SQIVND (reference sequence). In DNA form, the CDR3 reads TGTGCCAGTAGTATAGGCCAGGGCATCTCCTACGAGCAGTACTTC. Its protein product is CASSIGQGISYEQYF.

This clone was seen just once. This chain uses TRBV4-1 with TRBJ1-5, with TRBD1 matching over 8 bases. Germline lookup yields CDR1 MGHRA and CDR2 YSYEKL. The CDR3 spans 14 residues. The ends lost 3 bases at V and 7 bases at J; junction bases unmatched: 5. CDR3 sequence: CASSQQGAGQPQHF. For the CDR3, the DNA is TGCGCCAGCAGCCAGCAGGGGGCGGGGCAGCCCCAGCATTTT.

The J gene is TRBJ2-2, the V gene TRBV19; a weak D match, TRBD2 (5 bases). V was clipped by 7 bases and J by 5 bases, with 17 bases between them. Germline V gene lookup returns CDR1 LNHDA and CDR2 SQIVND (reference sequence). CDR3 size: 15 residues. The CDR3: CASIGPGWGTGELFF. CDR3 sequence (DNA): TGTGCCAGTATAGGCCCGGGGTGGGGTACCGGGGAGCTGTTTTTT.